A single count supports the clone carrying this TCR beta chain. Measured with immunoSEQ multiplex PCR; TCRdb has only the in-frame clones, and not every one. The sample lists fewer than 11,000 clones, around 89% occurring once. Time point specified: pre-treatment baseline. The source of the sample is a study of blood T cell dynamics during melanoma immunotherapy. V was trimmed by 6 bases and J by 4 bases, leaving 9 bases between them. Germline V gene lookup returns CDR1 MNHEY and CDR2 SMNVEV (reference sequence). The CDR3 covers 12 residues. Specimen: blood, collected from a patient treated with checkpoint blockade. The receptor comes from a human donor with melanoma. V gene TRBV27 combines with J gene TRBJ1-1; D might be TRBD1 (5 bases). CDR3 coding DNA: TGTGCCAGCAGACGGCAGGGCACTGAAGCTTTCTTT. This gives the protein CASRRQGTEAFF.